The present T cell receptor beta chain was sequenced within a study of cytomegalovirus exposure and HLA in healthy donors. Sequenced by immunoSEQ multiplex PCR; TCRdb stores in-frame clones only, minus some. Among fewer than 200,000 clones, approximately 96% were seen once, and the ten largest hold roughly 0.83%. The CDR3 length is 13 residues. CDR1 is MNHEY and CDR2 is SVGAGI in the germline V gene. Deletions cut 6 bases from V and 5 bases from J, with 13 bases between. This clone appeared a single time. Its matching antigen is unknown. Study results and limitations: A list of 150 to 200 TCR beta chains associated with cytomegalovirus was given.

The J gene is TRBJ1-1, the V gene TRBV6-5; D uncertain. Sequencing used PBMCs. This TCR derives from a woman in her late teens or twenties in good health and CMV-seronegative. CDR3 in amino acids: CASSPTAGTEAFF. The CDR3 bases are TGTGCCAGCAGCCCGACTGCCGGGACTGAAGCTTTCTTT.